At least ten counts were recorded for the clone carrying this T cell receptor beta chain. What it binds is unknown. Germline V CDR1 and CDR2: SGHVS, FQNEAQ. This CDR3 is built from 14 residues. V dropped 1 base and J dropped 7 bases, with 11 bases sitting between them. Using a CD8+CD4-CCR7+CD45RA+ phenotype, naive CD8 T cells were sorted. The source of the sample is a study of molecular identifiers for immune sequencing clone quantification. Study in general: Four of five splits of RNA from around 18,000 or 91,000 naive CD8 cells were sequenced in replicates.

Study-level points and caveats: With a barcode shared among identical TCR molecules, highly expanded clone sizes could be underestimated.

A single record per CDR3 protein comes from TCRdb applying MiXCR to the PCR reads. Here the sample spans some 40,000 distinct CDR3 sequences, roughly 20% being singletons. This chain links TRBV7-8 with TRBJ1-5, with D unresolved. The origin of this receptor is a human donor in good health. Some libraries in this study had Jurkat cell RNA spiked in. Sequenced input: naive CD8+ T cells from blood, with Jurkat cell RNA spiked in. Subset reported: FACS-sorted CD8+CD4-CCR7+CD45RA+ naive T cells. The CDR3 region has the DNA TGTGCCAGCAGCTTAGATGGGAAGGGCCAGCCCCAGCATTTT. This encodes CASSLDGKGQPQHF.